This entry features one T cell receptor (beta chain) sequence. A few counts support this clone. The antigen it recognizes is unknown. Base qualities are missing; no much larger clone stands one base away. This sample is drawn from a study of T cell repertoires in urothelial bladder cancer (dated 2019 in TCRdb). Context from the whole study: Clinical stages of the approximately twelve resected lesions were three cT0, three cTa, three cT1 and three cT2 or greater. TCR repertoire clonality in bladder tumors was compared with TCR repertoire clonality in benign bladder inflammation. About a dozen patients with bladder lesions undergoing transurethral resection were identified prospectively. A total of 11 to 12 resected bladder lesions, made up of urothelial carcinoma (UC+) and benign (UC-) specimens, were studied.

Bladder lesion specimens were collected at transurethral resection and stored at -80C. From bladder specimens obtained at transurethral resection, DNA was extracted. Clipping removes 5 bases from V and 0 bases from J, with 3 as the unmatched junction base count. Including cysteine and phenylalanine, the CDR3 has 17 amino acids. Just CDR3 DNA is preserved here, 51 bases in frame from base 1. The CDR1 and CDR2 encoded by the germline V gene are SGHVS and FNYEAQ. The immunoSEQ assay was used to sequence the CDR3 region of the TCR beta chain. The paper's data handling went like this. For each specimen, T-cell fraction, clonal dominance and maximum TCR clone frequency were calculated. Here the immuneACCESS table is served through TCRdb, limited to in-frame sequences with V and J called. Missing clones are a known gap in these copies; in checked studies unresolved V genes cover under half, and the rest lacks a known reason. V, J and clone size are those of that table, while D and trimming were read from the DNA. The sample includes around 12,000 clones, with about 70% observed a single time. Almost 9% of the sample comes from the top ten.

General conclusions and limits of the study: Fewer T cells were found in urothelial carcinoma specimens than in benign specimens, with medians of around 6,000 and 25,000, respectively. In carcinoma specimens, one T-cell clone made up as much as 17% of infiltrating lymphocytes, versus over 1.5% in benign specimens. Median tumor infiltrating lymphocyte percentage was approximately 1.9% in carcinoma specimens and approximately 13% in benign specimens.

This chain joins TRBV7-6 to TRBJ2-6; 11 bases in the middle match TRBD2. The specimen sequenced was tumor-infiltrating cells from bladder cancer. The sequence was collected from a human donor with urothelial carcinoma. The CDR3 reads CASSTLAGGSGANVLTF. In nucleotide form, the sequence is TGTGCCAGCAGCACTCTAGCGGGGGGCTCTGGGGCCAACGTCCTGACTTTC.